The 12 T cell receptor beta chains below all came from one sample that was sequenced in a study of blood T cell repertoires in COVID-19. Repertoires were generated with immunoSEQ multiplex PCR, while TCRdb's copy carries only in-frame clones and drops some. The sample shows a few hundred thousand clones, roughly nine tenths of them seen only once. Sequenced material: peripheral blood. The receptors originated from a woman in her thirties or forties who had recovered from COVID-19.

The count of this clone is one. V usage is TRBV3-1 (or the pseudogene TRBV3-2) and J usage is TRBJ1-2, with D hard to call. This CDR3 has 9 residues. The germline V gene encodes CDR1 LGHDT and CDR2 YNNKEL (reference sequence). The germline V and J ends were trimmed by 4 bases and 14 bases, with 8 bases remaining between them. The CDR3 reads CASSPPVTF. Written as DNA, the CDR3 is TGTGCCAGCAGCCCCCCCGTTACCTTC.

This chain links TRBV29-1 with TRBJ2-5, with D uncertain. Germline-derived CDR1 and CDR2 are SQVTM and ANQGSEA. Trimming took off 4 bases at V and 5 bases at J, with 11 bases between the two ends. The CDR3 covers 12 residues. This chain's CDR3 is CSVGQGGETQYF. CDR3 DNA sequence: TGCAGCGTTGGGCAAGGCGGTGAGACCCAGTACTTC.

This chain joins TRBV13 and TRBJ2-1; 11 bases fit TRBD2. The CDR3 runs to 17 residues. CDR1 PRHDT and CDR2 FYEKMQ come from the germline V gene (reference sequence). The trim removed 2 bases at V and 6 bases at J, leaving 9 bases unmatched. CDR3 region: CASSLYDGTSGPNEQFF. The CDR3 coding sequence is TGTGCCAGCAGCTTATATGATGGGACTAGCGGACCCAATGAGCAGTTCTTC.

CDR3 loop: CASSLGAGVSYEQYF. CDR3 bases: TGTGCCAGCAGCTTGGGGGCAGGGGTCTCCTACGAGCAGTACTTC. This chain uses TRBV5-4 with TRBJ2-7, with D possibly TRBD1 on 6 matching bases. There are 15 residues in the CDR3. CDR1 is SGHNT, CDR2 YYREEE, per germline (reference sequence). V was pared by 0 bases and J by 0 bases, with 10 bases between. The full variable domain, its missing parts supplied by reference TRBV5-4 and TRBJ2-7, is ETGVTQSPTHLIKTRGQQVTLRCSSQSGHNTVSWYQQALGQGPQFIFQYYREEENGRGNFPPRFSGLQFPNYSSELNVNALELDDSALYLCASSLGAGVSYEQYFGPGTRLTVT.

Comments on this clone: The sample carries other DNA sequences with the same CDR3. This chain joins TRBV7-9 and TRBJ2-7; a possible D gene is TRBD1 (5 bases). There are 12 residues in the CDR3. V lost 5 bases to trimming and J lost 1 base, with 6 bases between them. Germline lookup yields CDR1 SEHNR and CDR2 FQNEAQ (reference sequence). Written as DNA, the CDR3 is TGTGCCAGCAGCCCAGGGTCCTACGAGCAGTACTTC. Residues: CASSPGSYEQYF.

J is TRBJ2-1 and V is TRBV19; 8 nucleotides line up with TRBD2. Germline CDR1 reads LNHDA; CDR2 reads SQIVND (reference sequence). The CDR3 runs 14 residues. Unmatched junction bases numbered 4, after V lost 4 bases and J lost 5 bases. In DNA form, the CDR3 reads TGTGCCAGTAGTACTGGGCGGGAGGACAATGAGCAGTTCTTC. As protein: CASSTGREDNEQFF.

V is TRBV6-4 and J is TRBJ2-2; possible D gene TRBD2, 6 bases. The CDR3 spans 14 residues. Per germline, CDR1 MRHNA and CDR2 SNTAGT. V gave up 5 bases and J gave up 0 bases, with 7 bases separating them. The DNA of the CDR3 is TGTGCCAGCAGTCGGGACTCGAACACCGGGGAGCTGTTTTTT. Its translation: CASSRDSNTGELFF.

This rearrangement joins TRBV5-1 to TRBJ2-7; TRBD2 aligns across 11 bases. CDR3 length equals 15 residues. The germline V gene has CDR1 SGHRS and CDR2 YFSETQ. Trimming at V came to 3 bases and at J to 3 bases, leaving 5 bases not matched to a gene. For the CDR3, the DNA is TGCGCCAGCAGCTCCGCCGGGACTAGCGGCTACGAGCAGTACTTC. Amino acids: CASSSAGTSGYEQYF.

The rearrangement links TRBV27 to TRBJ2-2; D is ambiguous. The CDR3 loop spans 14 amino acids. From germline, CDR1 is MNHEY and CDR2 SMNVEV (reference sequence). The germline V and J ends were trimmed by 0 bases and 7 bases, with 9 bases remaining between them. Written as DNA, the CDR3 is TGTGCCAGCAGTTTATCGGCAACAATCGGGGAGCTGTTTTTT. Translating it yields CASSLSATIGELFF.

The rearrangement links TRBV30 to TRBJ2-7; 11 bases are shared with TRBD1. The CDR3 spans 15 residues. V shed 5 bases and J 1 base; nucleotides not matched to a gene: 7. Germline V lookup: CDR1 GTSNPN, CDR2 SVGIG (reference sequence). This chain's CDR3 is CAWVTGTGGSYEQYF. The CDR3 nucleotides are TGTGCCTGGGTGACCGGGACAGGGGGTTCCTACGAGCAGTACTTC.

V gene TRBV5-6 combines with J gene TRBJ2-3; a weak D match, TRBD1 (5 bases). Trimming took 0 bases from V and 1 from J, leaving 9 bases between them. Per germline, CDR1 SGHDT and CDR2 YYEEEE. The length of the CDR3 is 15 residues. CDR3 sequence: CASSLEKGGTDTQYF. The DNA for the CDR3 is TGTGCCAGCAGCTTGGAAAAAGGGGGCACAGATACGCAGTATTTT.

The chain uses TRBV5-1 and TRBJ1-2; no clear D gene. CDR3 size: 12 residues. V was trimmed by 3 bases and J by 5 bases, leaving 8 bases between them. Germline assignment: CDR1 SGHRS and CDR2 YFSETQ. The CDR3 nucleotides read TGCGCCAGCAGCTCCACAGAGTATGGCTACACCTTC. Translating it yields CASSSTEYGYTF.